One and the same sample provided the 20 T cell receptor beta chains below, sequenced in a study of blood T cell repertoires in COVID-19. The table came from immunoSEQ multiplex PCR; TCRdb's copy has only in-frame clones and leaves some out. The sample records roughly 170,000 clones, roughly 90% being singletons. Specimen: peripheral blood. These receptor sequences come from a man between 65 and 85 years old with active or convalescent COVID-19.

The V gene is TRBV12-5, the J gene TRBJ2-2; 9 bases align to TRBD1. V lost 1 base and J lost 9; bases outside the gene matches: 6. The CDR3 contains 15 residues. Germline V CDR1 and CDR2: LGHNT, FRNRAP. CDR3 bases: TGTGCTAGTGGTTTGGGTCGGGACAGGGCAAGGGAGCTGTTTTTT. Its translation is CASGLGRDRARELFF.

This chain connects TRBV28 to TRBJ2-1; a weak D match, TRBD2 (7 bases). The CDR3 has 17 amino acids. Deletions cut 4 bases from V and 0 bases from J, with 16 bases between. Germline V gene lookup returns CDR1 MDHEN and CDR2 SYDVKM. The CDR3 DNA follows: TGTGCCAGCAGTTCCTTGGGCGGGGGACACTCCTACAATGAGCAGTTCTTC. This sequence encodes CASSSLGGGHSYNEQFF.

The chain carries TRBV6-2 or TRBV6-3 and TRBJ1-5; unclear D gene. Trimming took off 5 bases at V and 2 bases at J, with 22 bases between the two ends. CDR3 size: 18 residues. Germline lookup yields CDR1 MNHEY and CDR2 SVGEGT. The CDR3 DNA reads as TGTGCCAGCAGTCCCCTCCTTGATCAGAAGTTTCGCAATCAGCCCCAGCATTTT. It translates to CASSPLLDQKFRNQPQHF.

J is TRBJ2-1 and V is TRBV7-3, with 8 bases fitting TRBD1. The CDR3 has 16 amino acids. Germline CDR1 SGHTA, CDR2 FQGTGA. J gave up 5 bases and V 5 bases, and 11 bases lay outside the gene matches. Here the CDR3 DNA reads TGTGCCAGCAGCCCAGGGGGGACAGGTGGAAACAATGAGCAGTTCTTC. The encoded protein is CASSPGGTGGNNEQFF.

The genes are TRBV30 and TRBJ2-3, with 11 bases aligning to TRBD2. V dropped 5 bases and J dropped 6; count of bases not matched to a gene: 7. Germline V gene lookup returns CDR1 GTSNPN and CDR2 SVGIG (reference sequence). The CDR3 has 14 amino acids. DNA for the CDR3: TGTGCCTGGGACCTACTAGCGGGAGTCGATACGCAGTATTTT. This sequence encodes CAWDLLAGVDTQYF.

The rearrangement joins TRBV7-2 to TRBJ1-5; maybe TRBD1 (6 bases). Germline V gives CDR1 SGHTA, CDR2 FQGNSA. V lost 4 bases and J lost 1, with 8 bases in between. The CDR3 runs to 14 residues. DNA of the CDR3: TGTGCCAGCAGCTCCAGGGGAAGCAATCAGCCCCAGCATTTT. The encoded protein is CASSSRGSNQPQHF. Together with reference TRBV7-2 and TRBJ1-5, the CDR3 gives the full variable domain: GAGVSQSPSNKVTEKGKDVELRCDPISGHTALYWYRQSLGQGLEFLIYFQGNSAPDKSGLPSDRFSAERTGGSVSTLTIQRTQQEDSAVYLCASSSRGSNQPQHFGDGTRLSIL.

The chain couples TRBV7-2 to TRBJ2-1; D call uncertain. The CDR3 consists of 14 residues. V lost 6 bases and J 3 bases, leaving 12 bases between the germline ends. CDR1 and CDR2 from the germline V gene are SGHTA and FQGNSA. CDR3 bases: TGTGCCAGCAGTCCAGCCTGGAGCTACAATGAGCAGTTCTTC. It yields the protein CASSPAWSYNEQFF.

V and J are TRBV5-6 and TRBJ1-2; 9 bases agree with TRBD1. Looked up from germline, CDR1 is SGHDT and CDR2 is YYEEEE. With V trimmed by 1 base and J by 0 bases, 4 bases remained unmatched. CDR3 length: 16 amino acids. CDR3 nucleotides: TGTGCCAGCAGCTTGTTACAGGGGGCGGCTAACTATGGCTACACCTTC. Amino acids: CASSLLQGAANYGYTF.

The chain has TRBV4-3 and TRBJ1-6; tentative D call: TRBD1 (5 bases). CDR3 length equals 13 residues. CDR1 and CDR2 (germline): LGHNA, YSLEER. Trimming cost V 5 bases and J 8 bases, with 10 bases left between them. The CDR3 loop reads CASSVRQYSPLHF. CDR3 nucleotides: TGCGCCAGCAGCGTCCGACAGTATTCACCCCTCCACTTT.

V and J are TRBV19 and TRBJ1-1, with D possibly TRBD1 on 6 matching bases. The CDR3 length is 17 residues. V lost 5 bases to trimming and J lost 3 bases, with 22 bases between them. Germline CDR1 and CDR2: LNHDA and SQIVND (reference sequence). The CDR3 spells CASSVPRGDASDTEAFF. CDR3 nucleotide sequence: TGTGCCAGTAGTGTTCCCAGGGGCGACGCCAGTGACACTGAAGCTTTCTTT.

V and J are TRBV6-4 and TRBJ2-1; D may be TRBD2 (5 bases). Trimming removed 2 bases at V and 7 bases at J, with 15 bases between. The length of the CDR3 is 15 residues. Germline CDR1 and CDR2: MRHNA and SNTAGT. The CDR3 bases are TGTGCCAGCAGTGACCTCCGGGGTCCCCTAAATGAGCAGTTCTTC. It codes for CASSDLRGPLNEQFF.

This clone came up a few times. The CDR3 loop reads CASSERQVYYEQYF. The CDR3 bases are TGTGCCAGCAGTGAAAGGCAGGTCTACTACGAGCAGTACTTC. The chain couples TRBV6-1 to TRBJ2-7; D gene uncertain. The CDR3 totals 14 residues. Germline V gene sequence: CDR1 MNHNS, CDR2 SASEGT. Trimming removed 2 bases from V and 3 bases from J, with 11 bases in between.

The J gene is TRBJ2-2, the V gene TRBV19; 7 bases are shared with TRBD2. The CDR3 covers 16 residues. V was pared by 3 bases and J by 0 bases, with 4 bases of the junction left unmatched. In germline, CDR1 is LNHDA, CDR2 SQIVND (reference sequence). The CDR3 sequence: CASSMWLAANTGELFF. CDR3 in DNA: TGTGCCAGTAGTATGTGGCTAGCGGCGAACACCGGGGAGCTGTTTTTT.

The chain has TRBV6-6 and TRBJ1-2, with 12 bases aligning to TRBD1. The V and J ends lost 5 bases and 4 bases, in that order; junction bases with no gene match: 14. Germline assignment: CDR1 MNHNY and CDR2 SVGAGI (reference sequence). This CDR3 region has 18 residues. The CDR3 protein is CASSRRRSGTGGSYGYTF. CDR3 sequence (DNA): TGTGCCAGCAGTCGACGTAGATCCGGGACAGGGGGCAGCTATGGCTACACCTTC.

The V gene is TRBV11-2, the J gene TRBJ1-2; TRBD1 agrees at 8 bases. V was pared by 1 base and J by 7 bases, with 5 bases of the junction left unmatched. The CDR3 is made up of 14 amino acids. Germline V gives CDR1 SGHAT, CDR2 FQNNGV. The CDR3 DNA reads TGTGCCAGCAGCTTAGGGACAGGGAGTAGTGGCTACACCTTC. Protein product: CASSLGTGSSGYTF.

The genes are TRBV10-2 and TRBJ1-1; 8 bases map to TRBD1. Germline CDR1 WSHSY, CDR2 SAAADI. This CDR3 is 14 amino acids long. V trimming: 6 bases; J trimming: 0 bases; junction bases outside the gene matches: 3. The CDR3 sequence is CASRGQGMNTEAFF. The CDR3 bases are TGCGCCAGCAGAGGACAGGGAATGAACACTGAAGCTTTCTTT.

This chain connects TRBV7-8 to TRBJ1-6; D might be TRBD1 (6 bases). This CDR3 contains 17 residues. The V end was cut by 5 bases, the J end by 0 bases, with 14 bases between. Per the germline V gene, CDR1 is SGHVS and CDR2 is FQNEAQ. CDR3 residues: CASSSRDTFSYNSPLHF. The CDR3 DNA is TGTGCCAGCAGCAGCCGGGACACCTTCTCCTATAATTCACCCCTCCACTTT.

The V call is TRBV25-1, the J call TRBJ1-1, with TRBD1 as a possible D gene (5 bases). The CDR3 is 13 residues long. CDR1 and CDR2 from the germline V gene are MGHDK and SYGVNS. V was cut by 5 bases and J by 7 bases, with 14 bases left in between. The CDR3 region has the DNA TGTGCCAGCAGTCCTCGACGGACACGTGAAGCTTTCTTT. Translating gives CASSPRRTREAFF.

The chain joins TRBV14 to TRBJ1-6; 7 nucleotides line up with TRBD1. The CDR3 is 15 residues long. Trimming at V came to 3 bases and at J to 14 bases, leaving 13 bases not matched to a gene. Germline V gene data show CDR1 as SGHDN and CDR2 as FVKESK. CDR3 sequence reads: CASSQGKHPGTALHF. The CDR3 DNA reads TGTGCCAGCAGCCAGGGAAAACACCCAGGGACAGCCCTCCACTTT.

The chain links TRBV3-1 (or the pseudogene TRBV3-2) to TRBJ1-1; tentatively, D is TRBD1 (5 bases). V shed 6 bases and J shed 4 bases, with 18 bases lying between them. The V gene's germline CDR1 is LGHDT and CDR2 YNNKEL (reference sequence). The CDR3 has 15 amino acids. The CDR3 sequence is CASRPYQGGVTEAFF. CDR3 coding DNA: TGTGCCAGCAGACCCTATCAGGGAGGGGTCACTGAAGCTTTCTTT.